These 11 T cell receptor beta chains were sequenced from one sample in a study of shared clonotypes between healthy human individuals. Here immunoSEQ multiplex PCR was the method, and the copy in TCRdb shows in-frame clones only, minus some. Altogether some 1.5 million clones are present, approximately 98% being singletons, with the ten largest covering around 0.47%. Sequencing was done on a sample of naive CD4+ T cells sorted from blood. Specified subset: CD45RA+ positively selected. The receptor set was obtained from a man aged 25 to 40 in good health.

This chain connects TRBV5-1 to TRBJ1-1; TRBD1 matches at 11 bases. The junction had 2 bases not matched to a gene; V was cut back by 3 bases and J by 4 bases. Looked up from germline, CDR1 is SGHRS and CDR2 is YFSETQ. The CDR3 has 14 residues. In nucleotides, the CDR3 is TGCGCCAGCAGCTGGGGGACAGGGGGCACTGAAGCTTTCTTT. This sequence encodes CASSWGTGGTEAFF.

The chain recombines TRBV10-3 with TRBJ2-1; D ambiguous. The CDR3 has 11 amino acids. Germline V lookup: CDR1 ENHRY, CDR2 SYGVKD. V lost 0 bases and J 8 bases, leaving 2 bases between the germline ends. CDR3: CAISESDEQFF. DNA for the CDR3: TGTGCCATCAGTGAGTCAGATGAGCAGTTCTTC.

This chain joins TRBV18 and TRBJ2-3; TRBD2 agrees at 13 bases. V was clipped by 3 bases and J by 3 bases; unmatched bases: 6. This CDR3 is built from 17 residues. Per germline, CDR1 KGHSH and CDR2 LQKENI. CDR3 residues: CASSPWTSGGGTDTQYF. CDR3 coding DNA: TGTGCCAGCTCACCCTGGACTAGCGGGGGAGGTACAGATACGCAGTATTTT. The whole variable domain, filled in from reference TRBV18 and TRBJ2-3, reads NAGVMQNPRHLVRRRGQEARLRCSPMKGHSHVYWYRQLPEEGLKFMVYLQKENIIDESGMPKERFSAEFPKEGPSILRIQQVVRGDSAAYFCASSPWTSGGGTDTQYFGPGTRLTVL.

The CDR3 region has the DNA TGTGCCAGCTCACCACAACAGATGAACACTGAAGCTTTCTTT. Its protein product is CASSPQQMNTEAFF. The chain recombines TRBV18 with TRBJ1-1; D is uncertain. The CDR3 covers 14 residues. With 1 base removed from V and 0 bases from J, the gap between germline ends came to 6 bases. Germline V gene sequence: CDR1 KGHSH, CDR2 LQKENI.

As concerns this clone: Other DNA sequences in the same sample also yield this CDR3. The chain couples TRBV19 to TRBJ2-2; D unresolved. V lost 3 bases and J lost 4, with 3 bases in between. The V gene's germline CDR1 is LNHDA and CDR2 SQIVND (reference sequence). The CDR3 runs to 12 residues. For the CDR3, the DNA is TGTGCCAGTAGTATCCTCACCGGGGAGCTGTTTTTT. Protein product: CASSILTGELFF.

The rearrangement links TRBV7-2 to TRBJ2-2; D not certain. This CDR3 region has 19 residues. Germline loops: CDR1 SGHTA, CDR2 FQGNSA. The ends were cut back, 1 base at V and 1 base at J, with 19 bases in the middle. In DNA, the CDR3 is TGTGCCAGCAGCTTAGGGCCACCCCCATCCATATTGAACACCGGGGAGCTGTTTTTT. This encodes CASSLGPPPSILNTGELFF.

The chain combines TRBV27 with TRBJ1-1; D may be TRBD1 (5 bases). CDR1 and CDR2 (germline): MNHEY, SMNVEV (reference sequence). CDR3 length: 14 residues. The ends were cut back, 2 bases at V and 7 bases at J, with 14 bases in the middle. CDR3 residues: CASSLAPLTGEAFF. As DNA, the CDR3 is TGTGCCAGCAGTTTAGCGCCCCTAACAGGTGAAGCTTTCTTT.

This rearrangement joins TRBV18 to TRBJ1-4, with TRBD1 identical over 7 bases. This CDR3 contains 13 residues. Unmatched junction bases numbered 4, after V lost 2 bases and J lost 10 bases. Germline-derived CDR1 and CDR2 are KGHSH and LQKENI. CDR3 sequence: CASSPGTEGKLFF. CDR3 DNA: TGTGCCAGCTCACCAGGGACAGAGGGAAAACTGTTTTTT.

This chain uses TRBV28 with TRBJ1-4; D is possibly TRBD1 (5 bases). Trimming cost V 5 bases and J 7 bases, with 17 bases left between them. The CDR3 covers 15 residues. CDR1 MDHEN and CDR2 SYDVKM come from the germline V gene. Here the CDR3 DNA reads TGTGCCAGCAGTCCCCCGGGGAGGGGTAGTGAAAAACTGTTTTTT. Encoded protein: CASSPPGRGSEKLFF.

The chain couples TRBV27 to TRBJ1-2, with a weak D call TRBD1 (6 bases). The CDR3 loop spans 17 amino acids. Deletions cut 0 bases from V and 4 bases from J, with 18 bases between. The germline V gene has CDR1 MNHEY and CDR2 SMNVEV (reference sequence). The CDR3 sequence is CASSLSFGQLTSYGYTF. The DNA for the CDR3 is TGTGCCAGCAGTTTATCGTTCGGACAGCTTACTTCCTATGGCTACACCTTC.

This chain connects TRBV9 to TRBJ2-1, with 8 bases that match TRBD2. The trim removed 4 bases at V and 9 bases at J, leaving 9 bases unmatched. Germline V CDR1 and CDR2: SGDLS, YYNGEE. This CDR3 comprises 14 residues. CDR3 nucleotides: TGTGCCAGCAGCACCTATAGCGGGAACGGTGAGCAGTTCTTC. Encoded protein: CASSTYSGNGEQFF.